The entry that follows covers one TCR beta chain sequence. Antigen: not known. This entry is derived from a study of CXCR3-negative and CXCR3-positive naive CD8 T cells. Regarding the study as a whole: With surface CD5 comparable between naive subsets, TCR strength was estimated using properties derived from the TRB CDR3. For memory CD8+ cells diversity was much lower, but both naive subsets had comparably high diversity.

This CDR3 is 15 amino acids long. CDR1 SGHRS and CDR2 YFSETQ come from the germline V gene. Carrying UMI labels, the TRB cDNA libraries were prepared through 5' RACE. With the 5' RACE reads reprocessed, TCRdb shows one record per CDR3 protein and no DNA. There are roughly 48,000 distinct CDR3 sequences in the sample, with about 15% held by the top ten. This chain joins TRBV5-1 and TRBJ2-7; the D call from TCRdb, TRBD1, cannot be confirmed without DNA. The receptor comes from a human donor in good health. Some clones in this sample may be carry-over from other donors' samples. What was sequenced was memory CD8+ T cells from blood. Here the CDR3 reads CASSFRQTGDYEQYF.